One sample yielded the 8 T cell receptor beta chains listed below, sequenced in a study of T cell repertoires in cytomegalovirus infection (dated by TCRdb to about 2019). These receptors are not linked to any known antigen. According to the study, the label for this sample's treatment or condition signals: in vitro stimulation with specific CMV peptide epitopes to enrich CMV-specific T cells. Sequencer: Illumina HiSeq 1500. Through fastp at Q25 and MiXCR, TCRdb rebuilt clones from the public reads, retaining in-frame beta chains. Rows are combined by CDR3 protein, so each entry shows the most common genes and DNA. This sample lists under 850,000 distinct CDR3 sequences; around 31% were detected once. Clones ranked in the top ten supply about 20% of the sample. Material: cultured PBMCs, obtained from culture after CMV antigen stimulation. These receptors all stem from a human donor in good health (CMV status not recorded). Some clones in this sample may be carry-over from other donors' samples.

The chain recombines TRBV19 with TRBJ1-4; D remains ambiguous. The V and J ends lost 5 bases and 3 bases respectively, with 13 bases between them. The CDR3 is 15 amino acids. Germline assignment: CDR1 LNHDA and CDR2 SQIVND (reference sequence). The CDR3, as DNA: TGTGCCAGTAGTGGGCGGCTTCTGGCTAATGAAAAACTGTTTTTT. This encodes CASSGRLLANEKLFF.

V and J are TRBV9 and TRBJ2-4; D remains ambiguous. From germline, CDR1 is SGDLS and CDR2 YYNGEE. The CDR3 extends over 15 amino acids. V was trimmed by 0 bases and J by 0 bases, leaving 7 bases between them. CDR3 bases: TGTGCCAGCAGCGTAGAACCGGCAGCCAAAAACATTCAGTACTTC. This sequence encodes CASSVEPAAKNIQYF.

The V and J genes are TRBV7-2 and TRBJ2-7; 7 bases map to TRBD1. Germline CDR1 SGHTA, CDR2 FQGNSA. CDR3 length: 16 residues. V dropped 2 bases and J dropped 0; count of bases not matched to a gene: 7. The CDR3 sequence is CASSLRGGSSSYEQYF. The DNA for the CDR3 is TGTGCCAGCAGCTTACGAGGGGGCTCGAGCTCCTACGAGCAGTACTTC. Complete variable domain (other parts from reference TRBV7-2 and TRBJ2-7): GAGVSQSPSNKVTEKGKDVELRCDPISGHTALYWYRQSLGQGLEFLIYFQGNSAPDKSGLPSDRFSAERTGGSVSTLTIQRTQQEDSAVYLCASSLRGGSSSYEQYFGPGTRLTVT.

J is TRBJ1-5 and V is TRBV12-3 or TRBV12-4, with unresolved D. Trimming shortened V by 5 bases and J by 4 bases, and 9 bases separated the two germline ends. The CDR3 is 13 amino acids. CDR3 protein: CASSPRENQPQHF. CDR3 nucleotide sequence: TGTGCCAGCAGTCCTCGAGAAAATCAGCCCCAGCATTTT.

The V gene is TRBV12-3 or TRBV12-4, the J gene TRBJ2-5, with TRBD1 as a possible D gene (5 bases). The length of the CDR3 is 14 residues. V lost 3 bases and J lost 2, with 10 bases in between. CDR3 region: CASSFRVPQETQYF. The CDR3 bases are TGTGCCAGCAGTTTCAGGGTCCCGCAAGAGACCCAGTACTTC.

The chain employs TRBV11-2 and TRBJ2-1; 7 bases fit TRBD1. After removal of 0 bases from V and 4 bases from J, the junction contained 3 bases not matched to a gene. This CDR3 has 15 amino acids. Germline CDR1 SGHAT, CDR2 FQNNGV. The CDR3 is CASSLDWTGYNEQFF. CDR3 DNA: TGTGCCAGCAGCTTAGACTGGACAGGTTACAATGAGCAGTTCTTC.

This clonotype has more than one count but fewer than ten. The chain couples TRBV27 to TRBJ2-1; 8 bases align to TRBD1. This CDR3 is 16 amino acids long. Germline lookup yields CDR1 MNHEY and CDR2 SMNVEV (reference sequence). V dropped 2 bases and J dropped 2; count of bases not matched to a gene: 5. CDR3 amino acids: CASSLKTGAAYNEQFF. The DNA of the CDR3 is TGTGCCAGCAGTTTAAAGACAGGGGCCGCCTACAATGAGCAGTTCTTC.

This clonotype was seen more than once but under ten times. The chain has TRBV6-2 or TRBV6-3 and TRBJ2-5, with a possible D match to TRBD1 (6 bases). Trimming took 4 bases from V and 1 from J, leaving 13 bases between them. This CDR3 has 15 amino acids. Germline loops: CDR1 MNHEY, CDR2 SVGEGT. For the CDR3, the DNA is TGTGCCAGCAGTTCCCCCGGGACATCCCAAGAGACCCAGTACTTC. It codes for CASSSPGTSQETQYF.